This T cell receptor beta chain emerged from a study of technical replicates of blood from four donors. Sequenced by immunoSEQ multiplex PCR; TCRdb stores in-frame clones only, minus some. The sample records more than 65,000 clones, approximately 94% being singletons. Germline-derived CDR1 and CDR2 are SGHTA and FQGNSA. Trimming removed 5 bases at V and 8 bases at J, with 15 bases between. CDR3 length: 13 residues. This receptor was taken from a human donor in good health. V is TRBV7-2 and J is TRBJ1-2; maybe TRBD1 (6 bases). The material sequenced was T cells isolated from PBMCs. CDR3 sequence (DNA): TGTGCCAGCAGCCGATACAGGGCGCGGGGCTACACCTTC. Amino acids: CASSRYRARGYTF.